These 7 T cell receptor beta chains came from one sample sequenced in a study of siplizumab effects on memory and regulatory T cells. Profiled with immunoSEQ multiplex PCR; TCRdb holds only in-frame clones, not every one. The profile shows 100,000 to 120,000 clones, about nine tenths of them singletons. Specimen: CD4+ T cells sorted from blood. The receptors here all came from a human donor in good health.

The chain combines TRBV7-2 with TRBJ2-1, with a possible D match to TRBD2 (5 bases). Trimming removed 0 bases from V and 8 bases from J, with 14 bases in between. Germline-derived CDR1 and CDR2 are SGHTA and FQGNSA. The CDR3 is made up of 15 amino acids. The CDR3 here is CASSLARVSWDEQFF. CDR3 in DNA: TGTGCCAGCAGCTTAGCGAGGGTGTCTTGGGATGAGCAGTTCTTC.

The J gene is TRBJ1-3, the V gene TRBV9; D is undetermined. The CDR3 covers 15 residues. Germline V gene sequence: CDR1 SGDLS, CDR2 YYNGEE. The ends were cut back, 4 bases at V and 0 bases at J, with 11 bases in the middle. The CDR3 bases are TGTGCCAGCAGCCCTCGGACCGTCTCTGGAAACACCATATATTTT. Encoded protein: CASSPRTVSGNTIYF. Variable domain in full (rest from reference TRBV9 and TRBJ1-3): DSGVTQTPKHLITATGQRVTLRCSPRSGDLSVYWYQQSLDQGLQFLIQYYNGEERAKGNILERFSAQQFPDLHSELNLSSLELGDSALYFCASSPRTVSGNTIYFGEGSWLTVV.

This clone showed up just once. The V gene is TRBV5-5, the J gene TRBJ2-2; D uncertain. Germline V gene data show CDR1 as SGHKS and CDR2 as YYEKEE (reference sequence). The CDR3 loop spans 15 amino acids. The V end was cut by 5 bases, the J end by 6 bases, with 17 bases between. CDR3 sequence: CASSPSVAYAGELFF. The CDR3 bases are TGTGCCAGCAGTCCGTCTGTGGCGTACGCCGGGGAGCTGTTTTTT.

The chain carries TRBV6-1 and TRBJ2-5; no clear D gene. The J call could be wrong; TRBJ2-7 is a better fit for the DNA end. The V gene's germline CDR1 is MNHNS and CDR2 SASEGT. This CDR3 has 12 amino acids. The CDR3 DNA sequence: TGTGCCAGCAGTGGCGACAAGGACGAGCAGTACTTC. Its translation is CASSGDKDEQYF.

The chain recombines TRBV6-5 with TRBJ1-2; TRBD1 matches at 7 bases. J was trimmed by 2 bases and V by 5 bases; bases with no gene match: 5. The CDR3 is 14 amino acids. The germline gives CDR1 MNHEY, CDR2 SVGAGI. The CDR3: CASSKPTGNYGYTF. In DNA form, the CDR3 reads TGTGCCAGCAGTAAACCGACAGGGAACTATGGCTACACCTTC.

The rearrangement joins TRBV4-1 to TRBJ2-1; 7 bases align to TRBD2. Germline lookup yields CDR1 MGHRA and CDR2 YSYEKL. Trimming cost V 0 bases and J 2 bases; bases outside gene matches: 4. The CDR3 contains 16 residues. The CDR3 sequence is CASSQETSATYNEQFF. The CDR3 DNA reads as TGCGCCAGCAGCCAAGAAACTAGCGCCACCTACAATGAGCAGTTCTTC.

This chain uses TRBV5-1 with TRBJ2-5; 15 nucleotides match TRBD2. J lost 4 bases, V lost 4 bases, and 5 bases had no gene match. There are 16 residues in the CDR3. Germline CDR1 SGHRS, CDR2 YFSETQ. The CDR3 reads CASSALGLAGGETQYF. The CDR3 bases are TGCGCCAGCAGCGCGCTGGGACTAGCGGGAGGAGAGACCCAGTACTTC. Using reference TRBV5-1 and TRBJ2-5 for the parts outside the CDR3, the full variable domain is KAGVTQTPRYLIKTRGQQVTLSCSPISGHRSVSWYQQTPGQGLQFLFEYFSETQRNKGNFPGRFSGRQFSNSRSEMNVSTLELGDSALYLCASSALGLAGGETQYFGPGTRLLVL.